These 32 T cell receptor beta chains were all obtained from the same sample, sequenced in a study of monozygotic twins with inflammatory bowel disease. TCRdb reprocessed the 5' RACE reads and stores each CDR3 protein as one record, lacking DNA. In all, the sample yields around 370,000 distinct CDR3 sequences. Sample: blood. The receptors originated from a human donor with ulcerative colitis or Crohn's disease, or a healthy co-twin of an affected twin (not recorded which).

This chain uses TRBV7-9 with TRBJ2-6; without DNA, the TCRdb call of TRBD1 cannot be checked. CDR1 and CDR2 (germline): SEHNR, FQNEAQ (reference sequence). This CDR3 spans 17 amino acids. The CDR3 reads CASSRNRGSSGANVLTF.

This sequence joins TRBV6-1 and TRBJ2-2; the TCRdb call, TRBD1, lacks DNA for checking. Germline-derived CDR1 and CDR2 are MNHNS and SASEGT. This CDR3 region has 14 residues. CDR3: CASSPDGNTGELFF.

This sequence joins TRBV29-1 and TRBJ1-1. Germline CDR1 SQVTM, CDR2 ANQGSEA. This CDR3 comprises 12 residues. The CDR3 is CSVSTPNTEAFF.

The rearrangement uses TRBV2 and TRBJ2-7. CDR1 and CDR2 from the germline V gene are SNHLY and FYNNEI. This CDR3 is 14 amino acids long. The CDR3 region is CASTEAVNSYEQYF.

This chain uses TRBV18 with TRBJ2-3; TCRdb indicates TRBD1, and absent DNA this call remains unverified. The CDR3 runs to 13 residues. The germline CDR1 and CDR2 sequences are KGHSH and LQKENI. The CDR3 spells CASSPTQGDTQYF. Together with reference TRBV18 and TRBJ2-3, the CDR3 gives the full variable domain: NAGVMQNPRHLVRRRGQEARLRCSPMKGHSHVYWYRQLPEEGLKFMVYLQKENIIDESGMPKERFSAEFPKEGPSILRIQQVVRGDSAAYFCASSPTQGDTQYFGPGTRLTVL.

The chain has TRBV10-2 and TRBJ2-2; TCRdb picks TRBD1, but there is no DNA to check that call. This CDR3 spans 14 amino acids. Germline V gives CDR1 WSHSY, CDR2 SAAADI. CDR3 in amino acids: CASQDRTNTGELFF.

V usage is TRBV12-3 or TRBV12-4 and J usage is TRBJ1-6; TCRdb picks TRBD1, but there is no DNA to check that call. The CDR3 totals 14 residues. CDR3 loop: CASSYRADNSPLHF.

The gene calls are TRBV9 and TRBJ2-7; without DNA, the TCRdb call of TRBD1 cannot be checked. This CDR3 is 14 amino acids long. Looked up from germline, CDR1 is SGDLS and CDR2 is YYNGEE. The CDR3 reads CASSVTGDPCEQYF. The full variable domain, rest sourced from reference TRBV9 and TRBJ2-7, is DSGVTQTPKHLITATGQRVTLRCSPRSGDLSVYWYQQSLDQGLQFLIQYYNGEERAKGNILERFSAQQFPDLHSELNLSSLELGDSALYFCASSVTGDPCEQYFGPGTRLTVT.

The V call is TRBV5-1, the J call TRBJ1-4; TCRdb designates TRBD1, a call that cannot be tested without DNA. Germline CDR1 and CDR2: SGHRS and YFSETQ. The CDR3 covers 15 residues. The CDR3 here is CASSGPGTTNEKLFF.

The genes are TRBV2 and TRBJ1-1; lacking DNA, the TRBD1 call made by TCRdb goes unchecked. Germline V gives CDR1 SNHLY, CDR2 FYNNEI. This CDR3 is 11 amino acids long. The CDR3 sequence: CARGDSSEAFF.

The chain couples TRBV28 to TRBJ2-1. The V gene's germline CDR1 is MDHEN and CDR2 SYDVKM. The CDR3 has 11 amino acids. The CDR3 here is CASTRRAGQFF.

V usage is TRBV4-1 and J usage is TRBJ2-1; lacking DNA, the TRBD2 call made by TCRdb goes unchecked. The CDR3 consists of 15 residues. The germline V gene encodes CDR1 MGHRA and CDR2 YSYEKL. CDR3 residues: CASSQVGGLAYEQFF.

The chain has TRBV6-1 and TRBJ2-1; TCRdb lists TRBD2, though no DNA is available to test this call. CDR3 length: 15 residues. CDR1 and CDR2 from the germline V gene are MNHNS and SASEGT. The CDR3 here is CAGYPRLAVDNEQFF.

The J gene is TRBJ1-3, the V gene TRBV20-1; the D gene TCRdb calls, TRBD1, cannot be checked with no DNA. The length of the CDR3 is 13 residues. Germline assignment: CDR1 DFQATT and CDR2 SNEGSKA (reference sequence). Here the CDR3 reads CSAWTGVGNTIYF.

CDR3 region: CASSWGEETQYF. V gene TRBV7-9 combines with J gene TRBJ2-5; TCRdb lists TRBD1, though no DNA is available to test this call. The CDR3 covers 12 residues. CDR1 is SEHNR and CDR2 is FQNEAQ in the germline V gene (reference sequence). Variable domain in full (rest from reference TRBV7-9 and TRBJ2-5): DTGVSQNPRHKITKRGQNVTFRCDPISEHNRLYWYRQTLGQGPEFLTYFQNEAQLEKSRLLSDRFSAERPKGSFSTLEIQRTEQGDSAMYLCASSWGEETQYFGPGTRLLVL.

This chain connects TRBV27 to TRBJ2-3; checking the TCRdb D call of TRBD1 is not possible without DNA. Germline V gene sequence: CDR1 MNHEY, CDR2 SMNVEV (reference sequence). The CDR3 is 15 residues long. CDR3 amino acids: CASSSSRGGEATQYF.

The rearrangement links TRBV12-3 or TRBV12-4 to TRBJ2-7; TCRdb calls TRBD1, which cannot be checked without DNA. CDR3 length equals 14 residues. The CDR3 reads CASSPHRAGNEQYF.

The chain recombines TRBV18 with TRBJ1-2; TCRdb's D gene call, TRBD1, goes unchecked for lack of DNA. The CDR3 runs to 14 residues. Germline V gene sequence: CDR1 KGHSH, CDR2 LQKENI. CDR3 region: CASSPGHGQDGYTF.

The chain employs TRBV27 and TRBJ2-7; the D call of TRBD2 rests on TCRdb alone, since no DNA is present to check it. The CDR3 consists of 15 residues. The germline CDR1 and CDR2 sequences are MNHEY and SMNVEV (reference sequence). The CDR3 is CASSIISGVAYEQYF.

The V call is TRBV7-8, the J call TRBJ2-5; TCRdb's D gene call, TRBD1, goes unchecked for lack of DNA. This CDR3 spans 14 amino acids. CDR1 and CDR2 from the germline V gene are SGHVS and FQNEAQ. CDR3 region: CASSLQGLYETQYF.

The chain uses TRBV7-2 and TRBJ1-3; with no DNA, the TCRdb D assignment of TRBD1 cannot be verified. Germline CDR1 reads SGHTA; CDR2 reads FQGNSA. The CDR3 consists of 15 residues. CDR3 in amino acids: CASSRTGLSGNTIYF.

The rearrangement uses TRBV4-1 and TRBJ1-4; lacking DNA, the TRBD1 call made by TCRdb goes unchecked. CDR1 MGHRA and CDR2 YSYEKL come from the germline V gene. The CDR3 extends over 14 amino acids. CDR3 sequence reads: CASSPRVGREKLFF.

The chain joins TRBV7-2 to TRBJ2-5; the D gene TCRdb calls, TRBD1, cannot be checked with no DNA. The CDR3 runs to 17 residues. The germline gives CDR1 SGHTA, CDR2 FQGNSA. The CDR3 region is CASSRLGVQGAWETQYF.

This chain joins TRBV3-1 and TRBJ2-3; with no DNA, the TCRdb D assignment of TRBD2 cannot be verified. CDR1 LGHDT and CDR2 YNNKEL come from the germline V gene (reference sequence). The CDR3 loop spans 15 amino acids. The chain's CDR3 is CASSQRGANTDTQYF.

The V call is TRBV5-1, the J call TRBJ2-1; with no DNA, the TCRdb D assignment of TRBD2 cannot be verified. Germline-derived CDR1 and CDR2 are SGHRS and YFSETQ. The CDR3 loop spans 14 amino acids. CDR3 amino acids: CASSLLGPSNEQFF.

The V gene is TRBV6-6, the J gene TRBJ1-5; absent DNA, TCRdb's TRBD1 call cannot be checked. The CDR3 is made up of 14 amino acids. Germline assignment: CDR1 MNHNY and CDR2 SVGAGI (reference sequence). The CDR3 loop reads CASSQGISNQPQHF.

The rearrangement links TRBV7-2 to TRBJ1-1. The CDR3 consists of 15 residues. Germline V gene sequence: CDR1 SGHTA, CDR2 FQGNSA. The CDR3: CASSLVSISNTEAFF.

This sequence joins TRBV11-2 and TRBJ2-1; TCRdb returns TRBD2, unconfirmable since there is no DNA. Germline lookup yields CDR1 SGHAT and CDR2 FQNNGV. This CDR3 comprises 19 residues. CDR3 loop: CASSSPTSGGVGIWNEQFF. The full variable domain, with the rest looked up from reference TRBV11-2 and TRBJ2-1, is EAGVAQSPRYKIIEKRQSVAFWCNPISGHATLYWYQQILGQGPKLLIQFQNNGVVDDSQLPKDRFSAERLKGVDSTLKIQPAKLEDSAVYLCASSSPTSGGVGIWNEQFFGPGTRLTVL.

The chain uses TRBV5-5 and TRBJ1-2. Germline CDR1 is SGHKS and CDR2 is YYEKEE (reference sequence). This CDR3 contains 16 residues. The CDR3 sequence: CASLAGSDLLPSGYTF.

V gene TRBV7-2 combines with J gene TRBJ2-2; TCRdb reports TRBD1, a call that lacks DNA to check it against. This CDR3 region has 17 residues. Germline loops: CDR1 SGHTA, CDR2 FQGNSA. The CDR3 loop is CASSLAGGVGMGGELFF.

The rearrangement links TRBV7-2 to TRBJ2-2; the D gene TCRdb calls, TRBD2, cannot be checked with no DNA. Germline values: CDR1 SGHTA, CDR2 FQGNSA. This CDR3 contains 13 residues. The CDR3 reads CASSGPLAGELFF.

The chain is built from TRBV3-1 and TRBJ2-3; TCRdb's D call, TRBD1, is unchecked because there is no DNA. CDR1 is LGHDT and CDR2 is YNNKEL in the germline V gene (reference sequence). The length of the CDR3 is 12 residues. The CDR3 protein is CASSQPGDTQYF.